A selection of T cell receptor beta chains follows, all from one sample in a study of blood T cell repertoires in COVID-19. TCRdb's table, derived via immunoSEQ multiplex PCR, lists solely in-frame clones and lacks some. The table includes approximately 150,000 clones, approximately 80% detected once. The sequencing sample was made of peripheral blood. These receptors originate from a human donor in a cohort sampled during active COVID-19. CDR3s include the opening cysteine and the closing phenylalanine or tryptophan. D genes are given only for firm matches. Rows give clone size only sometimes, using once, few, many, or a class for an expanded clone.

d_gene	j_gene	v_gene	abundance	CDR3aa	CDR3nt
TRBD1	TRBJ2-3	TRBV18	-	CASSSYGQGGPDTQYF	TGTGCCAGCTCATCTTATGGACAGGGAGGTCCAGATACGCAGTATTTT
-	TRBJ1-5	TRBV18	few	CASSPTGDSNQPQHF	TGTGCCAGCTCACCAACGGGGGATAGCAATCAGCCCCAGCATTTT
-	TRBJ1-5	TRBV27	-	CASSWVAGGNQPQHF	TGTGCCAGCAGTTGGGTCGCAGGGGGCAATCAGCCCCAGCATTTT
TRBD1	TRBJ1-1	TRBV27	-	CASSLYSQGVSTEAFF	TGTGCCAGCAGTTTATACAGTCAGGGGGTGAGCACTGAAGCTTTCTTT
TRBD2	TRBJ2-5	TRBV25-1	-	CASSERTSGKETQYF	TGTGCCAGCAGTGAAAGGACTAGCGGGAAAGAGACCCAGTACTTC
-	TRBJ1-5	TRBV28	-	CASSPPVGGGRNQPQHF	TGTGCCAGCAGTCCCCCGGTGGGGGGGGGACGCAATCAGCCCCAGCATTTT
-	TRBJ1-1	TRBV2	-	CASTFAGENTEAFF	TGTGCCAGCACGTTTGCGGGGGAGAACACTGAAGCTTTCTTT
-	TRBJ2-2	TRBV19	-	CASSKFTGPGELFF	TGTGCCAGTAGCAAATTCACAGGGCCCGGGGAGCTGTTTTTT
TRBD1	TRBJ1-6	TRBV6-5	-	CASTPGQGASPLHF	TGTGCCAGCACTCCGGGACAGGGGGCTTCACCCCTCCACTTT
-	TRBJ1-2	TRBV6-1	-	CASSEGVKGEYYGYTF	TGTGCCAGCAGTGAAGGAGTAAAGGGGGAGTACTATGGCTACACCTTC
TRBD1	TRBJ1-1	TRBV24-1	once	CATSDRQGSGTEAFF	TGTGCCACCAGTGACAGACAGGGGTCGGGCACTGAAGCTTTCTTT
-	TRBJ2-1	TRBV29-1	-	CSVLGHELIYNEQFF	TGCAGCGTCCTTGGACATGAATTGATATACAATGAGCAGTTCTTC
TRBD1	TRBJ1-2	TRBV3-1/TRBV3-2	-	CASSQDGQGVYGYTF	TGTGCCAGCAGCCAAGATGGACAGGGAGTCTATGGCTACACCTTC
TRBD1	TRBJ1-6	TRBV6-5	-	CASSLVQGENSPLHF	TGTGCCAGCAGTTTAGTACAGGGGGAAAATTCACCCCTCCACTTT
-	TRBJ2-2	TRBV12-3/TRBV12-4	-	CASSFGGTGELFF	TGTGCCAGCAGTTTTGGAGGGACCGGGGAGCTGTTTTTT
TRBD2	TRBJ2-2	TRBV4-2	-	CASSQAGLAGAGGGELFF	TGTGCCAGCAGCCAGGCGGGGCTAGCGGGGGCGGGTGGCGGGGAGCTGTTTTTT
TRBD2	TRBJ2-7	TRBV10-3	few	CAISESIAGEQYF	TGTGCCATCAGTGAGTCTATAGCGGGGGAGCAGTACTTC
TRBD1	TRBJ1-1	TRBV10-3	-	CAISESRDRVGQAFF	TGTGCCATCAGTGAGTCGAGGGACAGGGTGGGACAAGCTTTCTTT
-	TRBJ2-5	TRBV7-9	-	CASSLSILGAQETQYF	TGTGCCAGCAGCTTAAGTATTTTGGGGGCCCAAGAGACCCAGTACTTC
TRBD1	TRBJ1-2	TRBV3-1/TRBV3-2	-	CASSQERRTGGYTF	TGTGCCAGCAGCCAAGAGCGGCGGACAGGCGGCTACACCTTC
-	TRBJ2-1	TRBV11-2	-	CASSPSGSFGEQFF	TGTGCCAGCAGCCCATCTGGTAGCTTCGGTGAGCAGTTCTTC
TRBD1	TRBJ1-1	TRBV6-5	once	CASSNRGLNTEAFF	TGTGCCAGCAGTAACAGGGGGCTGAACACTGAAGCTTTCTTT
TRBD1	TRBJ1-3	TRBV4-1	-	CASSPGPTGGSGNTIYF	TGCGCCAGCAGCCCCGGCCCCACAGGGGGCTCTGGAAACACCATATATTTT
-	TRBJ1-2	TRBV5-6	many	CASSLDRTALYGYTF	TGTGCCAGCAGCTTGGACAGGACAGCTCTATATGGCTACACCTTC
-	TRBJ2-6	TRBV7-2	once	CASSLTSTAVGGANVLTF	TGTGCCAGCAGCTTAACATCGACTGCCGTAGGTGGGGCCAACGTCCTGACTTTC
TRBD1	TRBJ1-4	TRBV28	-	CASSSVGQGRFEKLFF	TGTGCCAGCAGTTCCGTAGGACAGGGCCGCTTTGAAAAACTGTTTTTT
TRBD2	TRBJ2-2	TRBV6-1	-	CASSERGAGGNTGELFF	TGTGCCAGCAGTGAACGGGGAGCGGGGGGGAACACCGGGGAGCTGTTTTTT
-	TRBJ1-3	TRBV12-5	-	CASGLGGGGNTIYF	TGTGCTAGTGGTTTGGGCGGGGGTGGAAACACCATATATTTT
TRBD1	TRBJ2-1	TRBV11-3	-	CASSYPGQGARNEQFF	TGTGCCAGCAGCTACCCCGGACAGGGGGCGCGTAATGAGCAGTTCTTC
TRBD1	TRBJ1-1	TRBV5-1	once	CASSLRTGGKNTEAFF	TGCGCCAGCAGTTTAAGGACAGGGGGAAAGAACACTGAAGCTTTCTTT